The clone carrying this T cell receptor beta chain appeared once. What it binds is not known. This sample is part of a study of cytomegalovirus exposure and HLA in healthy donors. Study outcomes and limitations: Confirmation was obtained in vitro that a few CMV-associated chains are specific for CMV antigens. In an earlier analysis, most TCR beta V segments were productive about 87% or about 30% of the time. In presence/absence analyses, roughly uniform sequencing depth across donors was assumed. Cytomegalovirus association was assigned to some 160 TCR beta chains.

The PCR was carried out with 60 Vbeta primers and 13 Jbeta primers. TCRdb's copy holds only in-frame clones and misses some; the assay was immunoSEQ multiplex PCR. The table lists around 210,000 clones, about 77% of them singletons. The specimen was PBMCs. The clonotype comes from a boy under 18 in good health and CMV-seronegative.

The chain's CDR3 is CAWSVPGQGWTDTQYF. The CDR3 nucleotides read TGTGCCTGGAGTGTACCGGGACAGGGCTGGACAGATACGCAGTATTTT. This chain connects TRBV30 to TRBJ2-3, with 9 bases that match TRBD1. V lost 0 bases and J lost 3; bases outside the gene matches: 7. CDR1 is GTSNPN, CDR2 SVGIG, per germline (reference sequence). This CDR3 region has 16 residues.